Detailed here is one T cell receptor (beta chain). Its target is not known. J gave up 4 bases and V 7 bases, and 3 bases lay outside the gene matches. Looked up from germline, CDR1 is SNHLY and CDR2 is FYNNEI. The CDR3 contains 12 residues. Libraries were prepared by immunoSEQ multiplex PCR; TCRdb keeps only in-frame clonotypes and omits some of them. The sample shows over 100,000 clones, less than 95% of them seen only once. These data are taken from a study of OX40 agonist ivuxolimab in advanced cancers. Background on the study: Ivuxolimab, which patients received intravenously every 2 weeks, was dosed at 0.01 to 10 mg/kg. Study-wide results and caveats: In general, CD8+ T cells held more expanded clones than CD4+ did, on average.

Autoimmune disease history or systemic immunosuppression led to patients being barred. The sample here was CD4+ or CD8+ T cells sorted from blood, taken in a trial of the OX40 agonist ivuxolimab. V is TRBV2 and J is TRBJ2-7, with 8 nucleotides matching TRBD1. The clonotype was recovered from an adult with an advanced solid tumor such as melanoma, head and neck, liver or kidney cancer. The CDR3 loop is CASKQGAYEQYF. CDR3 in DNA: TGTGCCAGCAAGCAGGGGGCTTACGAGCAGTACTTC.